This TCR beta chain comes out of a study of T cell responses to AZD1222 COVID-19 vaccine. Findings of the study overall: Elevations in Spike-specific TCR breadth and depth followed administration of two AZD1222 doses. As reported, nearly half of all spike-specific TCRs target variant regions that are unmutated.

The CDR3 covers 17 residues. V shed 1 base, J shed 6 bases, and the junction held 8 bases outside the gene matches. CDR1 and CDR2 (germline): SGHNT, YYREEE (reference sequence). Profiling relied on immunoSEQ multiplex PCR, and the TCRdb table lists in-frame clones only, not all of them. The sample has about 120,000 clones; more than 75% are singletons. With respect to this clone: Its target is not known.

The TCR comes from an adult in good health. This chain joins TRBV5-4 and TRBJ2-3; TRBD2 aligns across 13 bases. The sequenced sample was peripheral blood, obtained on day 0 of AZD1222 vaccination. CDR3 sequence (DNA): TGTGCCAGCAGCTTGCGACTAGCGGGGGGCCCCACGGATACGCAGTATTTT. Its translation is CASSLRLAGGPTDTQYF.